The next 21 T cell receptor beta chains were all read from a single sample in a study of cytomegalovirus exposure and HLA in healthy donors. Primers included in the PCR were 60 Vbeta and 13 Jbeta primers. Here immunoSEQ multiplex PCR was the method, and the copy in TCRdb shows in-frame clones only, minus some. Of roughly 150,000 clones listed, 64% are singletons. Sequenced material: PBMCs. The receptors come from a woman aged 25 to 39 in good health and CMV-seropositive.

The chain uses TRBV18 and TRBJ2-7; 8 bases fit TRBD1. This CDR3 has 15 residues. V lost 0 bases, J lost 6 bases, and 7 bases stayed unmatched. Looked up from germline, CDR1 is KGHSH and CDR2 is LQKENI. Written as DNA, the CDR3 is TGTGCCAGCTCACCACCCCAGGGGGCAGACTGCGAGCAGTACTTC. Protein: CASSPPQGADCEQYF.

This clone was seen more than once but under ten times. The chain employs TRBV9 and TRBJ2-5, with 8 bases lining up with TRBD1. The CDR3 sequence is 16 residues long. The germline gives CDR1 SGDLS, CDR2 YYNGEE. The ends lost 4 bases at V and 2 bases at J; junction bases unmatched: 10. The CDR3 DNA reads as TGTGCCAGCAGCCCAAGGGCTCGGGACAGGCAAGAGACCCAGTACTTC. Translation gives CASSPRARDRQETQYF.

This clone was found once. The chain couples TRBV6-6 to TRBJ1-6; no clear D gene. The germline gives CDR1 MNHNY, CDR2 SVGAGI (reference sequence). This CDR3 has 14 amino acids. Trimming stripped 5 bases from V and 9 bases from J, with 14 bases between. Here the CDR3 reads CASSPTGMGSPLHF. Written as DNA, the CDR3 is TGTGCCAGCAGTCCAACGGGTATGGGTTCACCCCTCCACTTT.

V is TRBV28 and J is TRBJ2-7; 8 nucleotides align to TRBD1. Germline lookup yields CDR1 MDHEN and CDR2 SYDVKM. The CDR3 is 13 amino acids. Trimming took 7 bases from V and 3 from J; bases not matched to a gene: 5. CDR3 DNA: TGTGCCAGCAACAGGGGGTATGGCTACGAGCAGTACTTC. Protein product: CASNRGYGYEQYF.

The CDR3 DNA follows: TGCGCCAGCAGCCCCGGGGGGGCTAATACCGGGGAGCTGTTTTTT. Amino acid sequence: CASSPGGANTGELFF. V gene TRBV4-1 combines with J gene TRBJ2-2; 8 bases align to TRBD2. The CDR3 consists of 15 residues. V lost 4 bases to trimming and J lost 5 bases; unmatched junction nucleotides: 6. Germline CDR1 is MGHRA and CDR2 is YSYEKL.

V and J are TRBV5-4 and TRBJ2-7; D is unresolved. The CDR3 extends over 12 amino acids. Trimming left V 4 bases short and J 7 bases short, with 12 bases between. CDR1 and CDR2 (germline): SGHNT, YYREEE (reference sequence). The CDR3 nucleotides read TGTGCCAGCAGCACTCGGTCCGGGGAGCAGTACTTC. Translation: CASSTRSGEQYF.

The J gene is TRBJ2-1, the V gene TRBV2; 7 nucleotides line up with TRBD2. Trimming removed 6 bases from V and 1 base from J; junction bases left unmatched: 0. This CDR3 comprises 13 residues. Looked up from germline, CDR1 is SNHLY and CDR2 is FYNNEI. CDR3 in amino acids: CASRLASYNEQFF. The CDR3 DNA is TGTGCCAGCAGACTAGCGTCCTACAATGAGCAGTTCTTC. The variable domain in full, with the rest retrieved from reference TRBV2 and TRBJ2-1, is EPEVTQTPSHQVTQMGQEVILRCVPISNHLYFYWYRQILGQKVEFLVSFYNNEISEKSEIFDDQFSVERPDGSNFTLKIRSTKLEDSAMYFCASRLASYNEQFFGPGTRLTVL.

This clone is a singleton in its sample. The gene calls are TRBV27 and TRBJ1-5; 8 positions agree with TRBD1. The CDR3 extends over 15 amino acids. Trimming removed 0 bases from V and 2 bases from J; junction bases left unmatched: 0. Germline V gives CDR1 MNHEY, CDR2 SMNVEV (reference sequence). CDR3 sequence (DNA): TGTGCCAGCAGTTTATCGACAGGGGGCAATCAGCCCCAGCATTTT. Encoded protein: CASSLSTGGNQPQHF.

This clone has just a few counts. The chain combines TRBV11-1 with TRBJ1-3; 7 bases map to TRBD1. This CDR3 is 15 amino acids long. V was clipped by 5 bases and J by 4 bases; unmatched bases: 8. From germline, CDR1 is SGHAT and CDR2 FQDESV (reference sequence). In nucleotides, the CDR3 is TGTGCCAGCAGCCCCAAGACAGGGCTAGGAAACACCATATATTTT. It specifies CASSPKTGLGNTIYF.

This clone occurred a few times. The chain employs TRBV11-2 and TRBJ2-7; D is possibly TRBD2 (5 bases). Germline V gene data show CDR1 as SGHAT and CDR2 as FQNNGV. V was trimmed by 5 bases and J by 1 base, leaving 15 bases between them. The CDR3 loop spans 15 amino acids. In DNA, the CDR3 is TGTGCCAGCAGCCCCGTTTCGGGGAAATCCTACGAGCAGTACTTC. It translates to CASSPVSGKSYEQYF.

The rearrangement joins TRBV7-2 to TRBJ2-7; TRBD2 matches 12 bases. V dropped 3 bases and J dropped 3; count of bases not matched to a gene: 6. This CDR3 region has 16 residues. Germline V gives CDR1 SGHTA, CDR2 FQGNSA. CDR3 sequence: CASSFPTSGGNYEQYF. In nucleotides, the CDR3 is TGTGCCAGCAGCTTCCCGACTAGCGGGGGAAACTACGAGCAGTACTTC. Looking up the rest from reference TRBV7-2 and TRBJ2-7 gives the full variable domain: GAGVSQSPSNKVTEKGKDVELRCDPISGHTALYWYRQSLGQGLEFLIYFQGNSAPDKSGLPSDRFSAERTGGSVSTLTIQRTQQEDSAVYLCASSFPTSGGNYEQYFGPGTRLTVT.

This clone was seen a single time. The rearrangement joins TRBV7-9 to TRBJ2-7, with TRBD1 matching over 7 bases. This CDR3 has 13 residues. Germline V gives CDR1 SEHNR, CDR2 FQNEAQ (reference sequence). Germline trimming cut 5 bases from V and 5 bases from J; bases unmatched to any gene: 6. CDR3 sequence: CASSTYRGNEQYF. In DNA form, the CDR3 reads TGTGCCAGCAGCACCTACAGGGGTAACGAGCAGTACTTC.

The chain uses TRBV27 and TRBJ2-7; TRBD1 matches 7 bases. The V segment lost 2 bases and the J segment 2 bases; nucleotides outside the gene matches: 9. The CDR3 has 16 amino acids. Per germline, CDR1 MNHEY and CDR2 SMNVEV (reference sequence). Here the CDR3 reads CASSLIWDSETYEQYF. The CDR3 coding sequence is TGTGCCAGCAGTTTAATTTGGGACAGCGAGACCTACGAGCAGTACTTC.

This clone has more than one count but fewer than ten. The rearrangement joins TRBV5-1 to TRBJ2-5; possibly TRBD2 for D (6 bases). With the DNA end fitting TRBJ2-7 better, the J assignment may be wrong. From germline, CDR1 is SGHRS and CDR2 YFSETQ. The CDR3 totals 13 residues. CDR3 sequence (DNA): TGCGCCAGCAGCTTGGCCTTCGGGAGCGAGCAGTACTTC. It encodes CASSLAFGSEQYF.

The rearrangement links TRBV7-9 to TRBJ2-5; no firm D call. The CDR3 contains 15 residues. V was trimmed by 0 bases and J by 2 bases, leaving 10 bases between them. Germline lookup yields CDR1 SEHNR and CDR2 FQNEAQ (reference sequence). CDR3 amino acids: CASSLARRIQETQYF. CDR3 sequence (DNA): TGTGCCAGCAGCTTAGCGAGGCGGATTCAAGAGACCCAGTACTTC. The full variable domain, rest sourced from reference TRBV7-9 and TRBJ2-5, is DTGVSQNPRHKITKRGQNVTFRCDPISEHNRLYWYRQTLGQGPEFLTYFQNEAQLEKSRLLSDRFSAERPKGSFSTLEIQRTEQGDSAMYLCASSLARRIQETQYFGPGTRLLVL.

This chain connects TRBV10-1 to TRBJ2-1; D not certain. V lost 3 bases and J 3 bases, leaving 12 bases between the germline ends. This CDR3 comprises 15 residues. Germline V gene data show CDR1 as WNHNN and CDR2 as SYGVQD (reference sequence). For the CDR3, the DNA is TGCGCCAGCAGTGACCTTGCCGCAGTCTACAATGAGCAGTTCTTC. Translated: CASSDLAAVYNEQFF.

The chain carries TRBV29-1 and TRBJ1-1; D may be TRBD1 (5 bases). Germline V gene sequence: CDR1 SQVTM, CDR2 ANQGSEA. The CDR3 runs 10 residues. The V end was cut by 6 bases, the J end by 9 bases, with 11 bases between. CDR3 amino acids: CSVMTDQAFF. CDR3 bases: TGCAGCGTCATGACAGATCAAGCTTTCTTT.

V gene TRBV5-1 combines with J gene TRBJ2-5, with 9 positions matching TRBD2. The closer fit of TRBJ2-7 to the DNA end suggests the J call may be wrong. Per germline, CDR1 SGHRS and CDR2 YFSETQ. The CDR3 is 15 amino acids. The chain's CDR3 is CASMSRASGTYEQYF. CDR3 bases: TGCGCCAGCATGTCACGGGCTAGCGGGACCTACGAGCAGTACTTC.

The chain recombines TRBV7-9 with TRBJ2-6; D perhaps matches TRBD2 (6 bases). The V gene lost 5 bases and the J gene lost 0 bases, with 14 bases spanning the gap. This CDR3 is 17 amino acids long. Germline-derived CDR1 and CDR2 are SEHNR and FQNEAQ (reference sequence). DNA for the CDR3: TGTGCCAGCAGCCCCAGACGGGGGAGCTCTGGGGCCAACGTCCTGACTTTC. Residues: CASSPRRGSSGANVLTF. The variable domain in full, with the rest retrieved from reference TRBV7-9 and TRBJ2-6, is DTGVSQNPRHKITKRGQNVTFRCDPISEHNRLYWYRQTLGQGPEFLTYFQNEAQLEKSRLLSDRFSAERPKGSFSTLEIQRTEQGDSAMYLCASSPRRGSSGANVLTFGAGSRLTVL.

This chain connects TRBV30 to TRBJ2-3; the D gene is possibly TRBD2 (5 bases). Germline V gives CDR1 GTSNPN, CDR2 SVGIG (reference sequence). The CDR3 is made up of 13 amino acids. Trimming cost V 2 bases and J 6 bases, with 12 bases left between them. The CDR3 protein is CAWSKRGPDTQYF. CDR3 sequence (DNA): TGTGCCTGGAGTAAACGAGGGCCGGATACGCAGTATTTT.

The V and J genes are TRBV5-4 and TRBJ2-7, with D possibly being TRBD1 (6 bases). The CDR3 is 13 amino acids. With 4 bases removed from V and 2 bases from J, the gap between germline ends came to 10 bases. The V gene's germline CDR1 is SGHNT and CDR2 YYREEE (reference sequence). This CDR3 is CASSLDSTYEQYF. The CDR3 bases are TGTGCCAGCAGCCTGGACAGCACCTACGAGCAGTACTTC. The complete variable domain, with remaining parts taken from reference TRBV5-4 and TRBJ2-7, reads ETGVTQSPTHLIKTRGQQVTLRCSSQSGHNTVSWYQQALGQGPQFIFQYYREEENGRGNFPPRFSGLQFPNYSSELNVNALELDDSALYLCASSLDSTYEQYFGPGTRLTVT.